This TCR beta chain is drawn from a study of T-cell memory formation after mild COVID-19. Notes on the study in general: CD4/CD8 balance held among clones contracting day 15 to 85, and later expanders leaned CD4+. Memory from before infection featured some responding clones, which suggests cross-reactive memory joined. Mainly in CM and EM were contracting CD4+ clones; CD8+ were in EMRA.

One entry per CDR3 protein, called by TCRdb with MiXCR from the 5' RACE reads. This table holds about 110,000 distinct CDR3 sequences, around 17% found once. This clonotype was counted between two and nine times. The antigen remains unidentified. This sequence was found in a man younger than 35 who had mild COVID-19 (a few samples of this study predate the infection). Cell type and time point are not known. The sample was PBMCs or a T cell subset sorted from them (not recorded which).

The chain's CDR3 is CASSLDRPPQETQYF. The CDR3 bases are TGCGCCAGCAGCTTGGATCGGCCCCCACAAGAGACCCAGTACTTC. The chain carries TRBV5-1 and TRBJ2-5; D is ambiguous. This CDR3 spans 15 amino acids. The germline V and J ends were trimmed by 0 bases and 2 bases, with 11 bases remaining between them. Germline CDR1 is SGHRS and CDR2 is YFSETQ.